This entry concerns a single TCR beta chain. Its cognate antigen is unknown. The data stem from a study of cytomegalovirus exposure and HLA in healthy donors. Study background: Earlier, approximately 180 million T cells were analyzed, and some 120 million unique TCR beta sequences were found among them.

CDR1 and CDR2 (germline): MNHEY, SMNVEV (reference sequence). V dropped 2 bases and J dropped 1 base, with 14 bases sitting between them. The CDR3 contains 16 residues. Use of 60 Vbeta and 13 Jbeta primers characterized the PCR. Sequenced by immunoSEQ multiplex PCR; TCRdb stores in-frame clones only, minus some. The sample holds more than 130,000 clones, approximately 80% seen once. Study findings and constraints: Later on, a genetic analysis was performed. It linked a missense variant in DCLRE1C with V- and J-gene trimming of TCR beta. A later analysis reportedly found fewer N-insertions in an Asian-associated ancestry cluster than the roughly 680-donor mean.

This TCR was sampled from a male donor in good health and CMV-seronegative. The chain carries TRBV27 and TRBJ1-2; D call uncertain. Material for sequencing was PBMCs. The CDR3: CASSLTRNSYNYGYTF. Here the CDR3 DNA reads TGTGCCAGCAGTTTAACGCGAAACAGCTATAACTATGGCTACACCTTC.